This entry lists 31 T cell receptor beta chains sequenced from one sample in a study of cytomegalovirus exposure and HLA in healthy donors. Researchers ran the PCR with 60 Vbeta and 13 Jbeta primers. Sequencing used immunoSEQ multiplex PCR; TCRdb keeps in-frame clones, though not all of them. Recorded for this sample: 150,000 or so clones. What was sequenced was PBMCs. Receptors were obtained from a woman aged 45-65 years in good health and CMV-seronegative.

The chain employs TRBV25-1 and TRBJ2-5; TRBD1 agrees at 9 bases. The CDR3 totals 16 residues. Germline assignment: CDR1 MGHDK and CDR2 SYGVNS. The junction had 15 bases not matched to a gene; V was cut back by 6 bases and J by 7 bases. CDR3 bases: TGTGCCAGCAGCGAGGCAAGGACAGGGGCGTTTGGGACCCAGTACTTC. Its translation is CASSEARTGAFGTQYF.

The chain uses TRBV9 and TRBJ2-5; the match to TRBD1 covers 8 bases. This CDR3 spans 15 amino acids. The V gene's germline CDR1 is SGDLS and CDR2 YYNGEE. Unmatched junction bases numbered 3, after V lost 1 base and J lost 1 base. The CDR3 nucleotides are TGTGCCAGCAGCGTAATGACAGGGGCCCAAGAGACCCAGTACTTC. This gives the protein CASSVMTGAQETQYF.

This chain connects TRBV28 to TRBJ1-5; 7 bases fit TRBD1. The germline V gene has CDR1 MDHEN and CDR2 SYDVKM. Unmatched junction bases numbered 11, after V lost 4 bases and J lost 5 bases. The CDR3 has 16 amino acids. The CDR3 DNA reads TGTGCCAGCAGTTCTTGGCGGGAGGGGGCCGATCAGCCCCAGCATTTT. Translating it yields CASSSWREGADQPQHF.

The V call is TRBV13, the J call TRBJ1-2, with 8 bases aligning to TRBD1. The V segment lost 8 bases and the J segment 4 bases; nucleotides outside the gene matches: 21. Per germline, CDR1 PRHDT and CDR2 FYEKMQ (reference sequence). The CDR3 totals 18 residues. The chain's CDR3 is CASRPLREIDRGGYGYTF. The DNA for the CDR3 is TGTGCCAGCCGACCGCTCCGCGAGATAGACAGGGGTGGCTATGGCTACACCTTC.

This chain links TRBV19 with TRBJ1-5, with 7 bases fitting TRBD1. V lost 8 bases to trimming and J lost 7 bases; unmatched junction nucleotides: 8. Germline V lookup: CDR1 LNHDA, CDR2 SQIVND (reference sequence). This CDR3 contains 13 residues. CDR3 DNA: TGTGCCAGTGTATCCGCACAGGGGCAGCCCCAGCATTTT. It encodes CASVSAQGQPQHF.

CDR3 in amino acids: CASSFEQGRGSSYNEQFF. The CDR3 DNA reads TGCGCCAGCAGCTTTGAGCAAGGGCGGGGGAGCTCCTACAATGAGCAGTTCTTC. This sequence joins TRBV5-1 and TRBJ2-1; 7 nucleotides match TRBD2. This CDR3 is built from 18 residues. The V segment lost 2 bases and the J segment 0 bases; nucleotides outside the gene matches: 11. CDR1 SGHRS and CDR2 YFSETQ come from the germline V gene.

The chain combines TRBV30 with TRBJ1-2; 7 bases align to TRBD1. The CDR3 runs to 13 residues. V gave up 2 bases and J gave up 4 bases; unmatched junction bases: 4. Germline assignment: CDR1 GTSNPN and CDR2 SVGIG (reference sequence). CDR3 bases: TGTGCCTGGAGTCGGGACAGTTTCTATGGCTACACCTTC. It translates to CAWSRDSFYGYTF.

The CDR3 sequence: CASSVETGKYEQYF. In DNA form, the CDR3 reads TGTGCCAGCAGTGTTGAGACAGGGAAATACGAGCAGTACTTC. The chain combines TRBV2 with TRBJ2-7; 7 positions agree with TRBD1. From germline, CDR1 is SNHLY and CDR2 FYNNEI. The CDR3 is made up of 14 amino acids. The trim removed 4 bases at V and 4 bases at J, leaving 7 bases unmatched.

The genes are TRBV9 and TRBJ2-1; 7 bases agree with TRBD2. Germline V gene data show CDR1 as SGDLS and CDR2 as YYNGEE. The CDR3 spans 15 residues. Losses at the gene ends were 2 bases for V and 6 bases for J; bases not matched to a gene: 8. The DNA for the CDR3 is TGTGCCAGCAGCGTGGCCGGGACTACTTCCAATGAGCAGTTCTTC. This gives the protein CASSVAGTTSNEQFF. Based on the CDR3 plus reference TRBV9 and TRBJ2-1, the full variable domain is DSGVTQTPKHLITATGQRVTLRCSPRSGDLSVYWYQQSLDQGLQFLIQYYNGEERAKGNILERFSAQQFPDLHSELNLSSLELGDSALYFCASSVAGTTSNEQFFGPGTRLTVL.

The CDR3 DNA reads as TGTGCCAGCAGCTCAGGGTGGGCCTATGGCTACACCTTC. Translating gives CASSSGWAYGYTF. The V call is TRBV27, the J call TRBJ1-2; D possibly corresponds to TRBD1 (5 bases). V was shortened by 6 bases and J by 4 bases, with 12 bases between the two germline ends. There are 13 residues in the CDR3. CDR1 and CDR2 from the germline V gene are MNHEY and SMNVEV (reference sequence).

The V gene is TRBV5-6, the J gene TRBJ1-2, with 8 bases fitting TRBD1. The CDR3 totals 14 residues. The ends lost 6 bases at V and 8 bases at J; junction bases unmatched: 12. The germline V gene has CDR1 SGHDT and CDR2 YYEEEE. The CDR3 coding sequence is TGTGCCAGCACCTACAGGGGGGCAGGGATGGGCTACACCTTC. This gives the protein CASTYRGAGMGYTF.

The chain has TRBV10-3 and TRBJ1-5; 9 bases match TRBD1. The CDR3 totals 14 residues. Germline V gene lookup returns CDR1 ENHRY and CDR2 SYGVKD. V lost 5 bases to trimming and J lost 7 bases; unmatched junction nucleotides: 6. CDR3 amino acids: CAISRQGVGQPQHF. The CDR3 region has the DNA TGTGCCATCAGTAGACAGGGGGTGGGGCAGCCCCAGCATTTT.

This chain links TRBV6-5 with TRBJ2-7, with 10 positions matching TRBD1. Germline V CDR1 and CDR2: MNHEY, SVGAGI. This CDR3 is 15 amino acids long. V was pared by 5 bases and J by 4 bases, with 8 bases of the junction left unmatched. CDR3 sequence (DNA): TGTGCCAGCAGTCGACAGGGGGCCCAATTATACGAGCAGTACTTC. It encodes CASSRQGAQLYEQYF.

The chain combines TRBV19 with TRBJ1-1; 7 bases match TRBD1. The CDR3 is 14 residues long. The germline V gene encodes CDR1 LNHDA and CDR2 SQIVND (reference sequence). V gave up 5 bases and J gave up 1 base; unmatched junction bases: 4. CDR3 protein: CASSADRQNTEAFF. CDR3 nucleotide sequence: TGTGCCAGTAGTGCGGACAGGCAGAACACTGAAGCTTTCTTT.

J is TRBJ1-2 and V is TRBV28, with 8 bases lining up with TRBD1. CDR3 length equals 15 residues. V dropped 2 bases and J dropped 4; count of bases not matched to a gene: 6. Per the germline V gene, CDR1 is MDHEN and CDR2 is SYDVKM. The CDR3 reads CASSLRTGYGYGYTF. In DNA, the CDR3 is TGTGCCAGCAGTTTACGGACAGGGTACGGCTATGGCTACACCTTC.

The V gene is TRBV19, the J gene TRBJ1-5; no reliable D call. The germline gives CDR1 LNHDA, CDR2 SQIVND (reference sequence). The germline V and J ends were trimmed by 3 bases and 5 bases, with 14 bases remaining between them. The CDR3 totals 15 residues. The CDR3 nucleotides read TGTGCCAGTAGTATTGAAGGTCCAGGCGATCAGCCCCAGCATTTT. Translating gives CASSIEGPGDQPQHF.

The chain carries TRBV30 and TRBJ2-5; 10 bases map to TRBD2. The V gene's germline CDR1 is GTSNPN and CDR2 SVGIG (reference sequence). The length of the CDR3 is 12 residues. V was pared by 8 bases and J by 7 bases, with 7 bases of the junction left unmatched. The DNA of the CDR3 is TGTGCCGGAGCGGGAGGGCGCGTGACCCAGTACTTC. This sequence encodes CAGAGGRVTQYF. The variable domain in full, completed from reference TRBV30 and TRBJ2-5, reads SQTIHQWPATLVQPVGSPLSLECTVEGTSNPNLYWYRQAAGRGLQLLFYSVGIGQISSEVPQNLSASRPQDRQFILSSKKLLLSDSGFYLCAGAGGRVTQYFGPGTRLLVL.

The V call is TRBV9, the J call TRBJ1-3; 7 bases are shared with TRBD1. V dropped 3 bases and J dropped 4; count of bases not matched to a gene: 4. CDR1 is SGDLS, CDR2 YYNGEE, per germline. CDR3 length equals 14 residues. CDR3 bases: TGTGCCAGCAGCGAAGGGGGCTCCGGAAACACCATATATTTT. As protein: CASSEGGSGNTIYF. Looking up the rest from reference TRBV9 and TRBJ1-3 gives the full variable domain: DSGVTQTPKHLITATGQRVTLRCSPRSGDLSVYWYQQSLDQGLQFLIQYYNGEERAKGNILERFSAQQFPDLHSELNLSSLELGDSALYFCASSEGGSGNTIYFGEGSWLTVV.

V and J are TRBV6-5 and TRBJ1-2; the match to TRBD1 covers 10 bases. CDR1 is MNHEY, CDR2 SVGAGI, per germline. V was clipped by 6 bases and J by 7 bases; unmatched bases: 5. The CDR3 runs 13 residues. The CDR3 DNA is TGTGCCAGCAGCCCGGGACAGGGGTCTGGCTACACCTTC. Its translation is CASSPGQGSGYTF.

V usage is TRBV4-3 and J usage is TRBJ2-3; 7 bases fit TRBD1. With V trimmed by 5 bases and J by 9 bases, 11 bases remained unmatched. The CDR3 consists of 14 residues. The V gene's germline CDR1 is LGHNA and CDR2 YSLEER. This CDR3 is CASSVQGMDRTQYF. CDR3 bases: TGCGCCAGCAGCGTACAGGGGATGGACCGAACGCAGTATTTT.

This chain connects TRBV9 to TRBJ1-2; 8 nucleotides agree with TRBD1. Trimming removed 3 bases from V and 3 bases from J; junction bases left unmatched: 4. The CDR3 loop spans 14 amino acids. Germline assignment: CDR1 SGDLS and CDR2 YYNGEE. This CDR3 reads CASSEPGQDYGYTF. CDR3 nucleotides: TGTGCCAGCAGCGAGCCGGGACAGGACTATGGCTACACCTTC.

The chain recombines TRBV27 with TRBJ1-1; TRBD1 might be the D (6 bases). Deletions cut 3 bases from V and 5 bases from J, with 13 bases between. Per germline, CDR1 MNHEY and CDR2 SMNVEV (reference sequence). The CDR3 runs 14 residues. The CDR3 protein is CASSLRQAKTEAFF. CDR3 nucleotide sequence: TGTGCCAGCAGTTTGCGACAGGCGAAGACTGAAGCTTTCTTT.

The CDR3 DNA sequence: TGTGCCAGCAGTCCCCGACAGAATGAGCAGTTCTTC. This encodes CASSPRQNEQFF. The chain joins TRBV27 to TRBJ2-1; D may be TRBD1 (5 bases). Germline lookup yields CDR1 MNHEY and CDR2 SMNVEV (reference sequence). The CDR3 extends over 12 amino acids. The V end was cut by 5 bases, the J end by 7 bases, with 9 bases between.

The chain recombines TRBV28 with TRBJ2-3, with TRBD2 matching 16 bases. The V gene's germline CDR1 is MDHEN and CDR2 SYDVKM. V gave up 6 bases and J gave up 5 bases; unmatched junction bases: 8. The CDR3 consists of 17 residues. CDR3 residues: CASSPTGLAGGLDTQYF. In DNA form, the CDR3 reads TGTGCCAGCAGCCCAACGGGACTAGCGGGGGGGTTAGATACGCAGTATTTT.

The chain links TRBV19 to TRBJ2-3; TRBD2 aligns across 7 bases. Germline assignment: CDR1 LNHDA and CDR2 SQIVND (reference sequence). The junction had 10 bases not matched to a gene; V was cut back by 5 bases and J by 2 bases. The CDR3 extends over 16 amino acids. CDR3 region: CASSPLGGSSTDTQYF. Here the CDR3 DNA reads TGTGCCAGTAGTCCGCTGGGGGGGTCCTCCACAGATACGCAGTATTTT. The complete variable domain, with remaining parts taken from reference TRBV19 and TRBJ2-3, reads DGGITQSPKYLFRKEGQNVTLSCEQNLNHDAMYWYRQDPGQGLRLIYYSQIVNDFQKGDIAEGYSVSREKKESFPLTVTSAQKNPTAFYLCASSPLGGSSTDTQYFGPGTRLTVL.

The CDR3 nucleotides are TGTGCCAGCAGTTTGTCGGGACAGGGTTCCGAGCAGTACTTC. Its protein product is CASSLSGQGSEQYF. V usage is TRBV28 and J usage is TRBJ2-7; 9 nucleotides line up with TRBD1. The CDR3 spans 14 residues. Germline loops: CDR1 MDHEN, CDR2 SYDVKM. J gave up 6 bases and V 3 bases, and 6 bases lay outside the gene matches.

The chain joins TRBV27 to TRBJ2-3, with no clear D. The V end lost 2 bases, the J end lost 2 bases, and 11 bases lay between the germline ends. The CDR3 is 15 residues long. CDR1 is MNHEY and CDR2 is SMNVEV in the germline V gene (reference sequence). CDR3 in DNA: TGTGCCAGCAGTTTACTTTCGCGGTTCACAGATACGCAGTATTTT. The encoded protein is CASSLLSRFTDTQYF.

This chain uses TRBV5-1 with TRBJ1-1; the match to TRBD1 covers 7 bases. V lost 4 bases to trimming and J lost 8 bases; unmatched junction nucleotides: 8. The CDR3 runs 13 residues. Per germline, CDR1 SGHRS and CDR2 YFSETQ. CDR3 region: CASSIRQGGEAFF. In nucleotides, the CDR3 is TGCGCCAGCAGCATTAGACAGGGTGGAGAAGCTTTCTTT.

The chain employs TRBV4-3 and TRBJ2-2, with TRBD1 as a possible D gene (6 bases). CDR1 and CDR2 from the germline V gene are LGHNA and YSLEER. V shed 4 bases and J shed 5 bases, with 11 bases lying between them. This CDR3 is 14 amino acids long. In DNA, the CDR3 is TGCGCCAGCAGCCGATCACAGGGAACCGGGGAGCTGTTTTTT. Encoded protein: CASSRSQGTGELFF.

This rearrangement joins TRBV27 to TRBJ2-1; TRBD2 aligns across 9 bases. CDR1 is MNHEY and CDR2 is SMNVEV in the germline V gene (reference sequence). V shed 3 bases, J shed 8 bases, and the junction held 5 bases outside the gene matches. This CDR3 region has 14 residues. The CDR3 reads CASSFLAGLYEQFF. The DNA for the CDR3 is TGTGCCAGCAGTTTCCTAGCGGGATTATATGAGCAGTTCTTC.

The chain has TRBV5-1 and TRBJ2-3, with a possible D match to TRBD1 (6 bases). Germline assignment: CDR1 SGHRS and CDR2 YFSETQ. Deletions cut 0 bases from V and 2 bases from J, with 13 bases between. The CDR3 has 16 residues. The CDR3 nucleotides read TGCGCCAGCAGCTTGGGGGTGGGGGCGCTCACAGATACGCAGTATTTT. It encodes CASSLGVGALTDTQYF. The full variable domain, rest sourced from reference TRBV5-1 and TRBJ2-3, is KAGVTQTPRYLIKTRGQQVTLSCSPISGHRSVSWYQQTPGQGLQFLFEYFSETQRNKGNFPGRFSGRQFSNSRSEMNVSTLELGDSALYLCASSLGVGALTDTQYFGPGTRLTVL.